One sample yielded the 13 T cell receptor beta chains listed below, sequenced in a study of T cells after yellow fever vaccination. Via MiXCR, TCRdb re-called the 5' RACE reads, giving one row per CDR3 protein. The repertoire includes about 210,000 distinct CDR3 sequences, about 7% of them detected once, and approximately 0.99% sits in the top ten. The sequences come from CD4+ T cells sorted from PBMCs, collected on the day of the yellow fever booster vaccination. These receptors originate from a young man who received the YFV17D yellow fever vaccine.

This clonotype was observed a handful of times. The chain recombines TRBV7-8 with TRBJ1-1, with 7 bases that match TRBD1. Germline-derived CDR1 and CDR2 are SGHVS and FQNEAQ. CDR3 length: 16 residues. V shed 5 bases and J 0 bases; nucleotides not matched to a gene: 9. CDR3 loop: CASSLRQGYMNTEAFF. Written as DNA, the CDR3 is TGTGCCAGCAGCCTCCGACAGGGATACATGAACACTGAAGCTTTCTTT.

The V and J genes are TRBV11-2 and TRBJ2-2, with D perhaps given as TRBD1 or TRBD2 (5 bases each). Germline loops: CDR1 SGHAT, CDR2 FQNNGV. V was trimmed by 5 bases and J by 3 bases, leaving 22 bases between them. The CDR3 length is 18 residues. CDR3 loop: CASSPTFRGESHTGELFF. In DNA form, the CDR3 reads TGTGCCAGCAGCCCAACATTTAGAGGGGAGTCTCACACCGGGGAGCTGTTTTTT.

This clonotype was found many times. In DNA, the CDR3 is TGTGCCAGCAGGGGGCCGGCCGGGGATACGCAGTATTTT. Protein: CASRGPAGDTQYF. The genes are TRBV7-2 and TRBJ2-3; possibly TRBD1 for D (5 bases). The germline gives CDR1 SGHTA, CDR2 FQGNSA. With 6 bases removed from V and 6 bases from J, the gap between germline ends came to 13 bases. The CDR3 is made up of 13 amino acids.

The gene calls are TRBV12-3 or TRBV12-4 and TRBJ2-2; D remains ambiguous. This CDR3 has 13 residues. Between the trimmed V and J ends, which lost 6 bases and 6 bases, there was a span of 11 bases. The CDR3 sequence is CASRGIGSGELFF. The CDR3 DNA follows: TGTGCCAGCAGGGGGATCGGTTCCGGGGAGCTGTTTTTT.

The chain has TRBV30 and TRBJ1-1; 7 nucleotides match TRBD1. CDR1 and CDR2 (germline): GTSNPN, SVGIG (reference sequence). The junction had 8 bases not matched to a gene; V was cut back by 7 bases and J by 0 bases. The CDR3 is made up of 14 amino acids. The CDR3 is CAYHRGWVNTEAFF. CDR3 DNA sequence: TGTGCCTACCACAGGGGATGGGTGAACACTGAAGCTTTCTTT.

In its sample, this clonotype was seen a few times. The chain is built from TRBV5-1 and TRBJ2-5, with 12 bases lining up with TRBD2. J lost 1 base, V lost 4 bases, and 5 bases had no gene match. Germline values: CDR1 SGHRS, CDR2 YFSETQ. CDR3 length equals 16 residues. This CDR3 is CASSIQGLAGQETQYF. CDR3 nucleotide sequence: TGCGCCAGCAGCATCCAGGGACTAGCGGGCCAAGAGACCCAGTACTTC.

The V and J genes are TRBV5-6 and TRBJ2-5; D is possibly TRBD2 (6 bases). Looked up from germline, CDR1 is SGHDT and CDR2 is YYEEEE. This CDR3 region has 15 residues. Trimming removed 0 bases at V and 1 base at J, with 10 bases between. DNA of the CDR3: TGTGCCAGCAGCTTGGCTCTAGCGAGCCAAGAGACCCAGTACTTC. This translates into CASSLALASQETQYF.

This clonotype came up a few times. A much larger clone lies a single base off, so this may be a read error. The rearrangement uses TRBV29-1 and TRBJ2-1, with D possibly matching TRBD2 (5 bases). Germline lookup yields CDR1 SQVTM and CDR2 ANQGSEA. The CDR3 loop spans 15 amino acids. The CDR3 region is CRVDEGGLTVNEQFF. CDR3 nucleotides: TGCAGAGTTGATGAGGGTGGATTAACAGTCAATGAGCAGTTCTTC.

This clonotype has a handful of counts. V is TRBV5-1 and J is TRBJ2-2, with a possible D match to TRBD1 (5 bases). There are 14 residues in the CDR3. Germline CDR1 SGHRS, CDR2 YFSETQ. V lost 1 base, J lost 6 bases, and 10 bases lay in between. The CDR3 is CASSLQGDPGELFF. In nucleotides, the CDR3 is TGCGCCAGCAGCTTGCAAGGGGATCCCGGGGAGCTGTTTTTT.

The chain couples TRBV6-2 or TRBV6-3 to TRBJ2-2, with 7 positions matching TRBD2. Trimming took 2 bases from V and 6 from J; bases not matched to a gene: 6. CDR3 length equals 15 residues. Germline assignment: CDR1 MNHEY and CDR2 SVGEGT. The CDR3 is CASSYHAGEAGELFF. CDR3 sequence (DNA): TGTGCCAGCAGTTACCACGCGGGAGAGGCCGGGGAGCTGTTTTTT.

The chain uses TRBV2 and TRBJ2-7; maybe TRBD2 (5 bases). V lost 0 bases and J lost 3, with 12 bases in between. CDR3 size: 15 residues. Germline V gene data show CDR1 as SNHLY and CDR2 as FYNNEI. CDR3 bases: TGTGCCAGCAGTGAAGCGCCCCAACTAGTCTACGAGCAGTACTTC. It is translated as CASSEAPQLVYEQYF.

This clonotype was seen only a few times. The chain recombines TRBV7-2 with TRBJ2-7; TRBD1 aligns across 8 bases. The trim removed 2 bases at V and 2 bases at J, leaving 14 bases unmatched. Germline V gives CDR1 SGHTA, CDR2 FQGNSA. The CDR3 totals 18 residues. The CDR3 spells CASSLTHGDRRNPYEQYF. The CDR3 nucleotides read TGTGCCAGCAGCTTAACGCACGGGGACAGGCGAAATCCCTACGAGCAGTACTTC.

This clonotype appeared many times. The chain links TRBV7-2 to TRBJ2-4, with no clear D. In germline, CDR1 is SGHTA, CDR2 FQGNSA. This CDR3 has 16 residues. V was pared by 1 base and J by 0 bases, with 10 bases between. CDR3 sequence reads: CASSLGGGLAKNIQYF. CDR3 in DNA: TGTGCCAGCAGCTTAGGAGGTGGCTTAGCCAAAAACATTCAGTACTTC.